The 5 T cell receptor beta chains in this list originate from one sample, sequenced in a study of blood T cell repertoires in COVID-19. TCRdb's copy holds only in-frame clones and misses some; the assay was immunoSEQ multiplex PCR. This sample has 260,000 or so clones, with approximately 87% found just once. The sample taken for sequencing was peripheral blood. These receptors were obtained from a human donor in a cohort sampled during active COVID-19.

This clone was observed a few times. Here the CDR3 DNA reads TGTGCCAGCAGTCTCGTCCCCCAGGTGAACACTGAAGCTTTCTTT. It specifies CASSLVPQVNTEAFF. The chain combines TRBV6-5 with TRBJ1-1, with D hard to call. The CDR3 length is 15 residues. V was shortened by 5 bases and J by 0 bases, with 13 bases between the two germline ends. The germline CDR1 and CDR2 sequences are MNHEY and SVGAGI.

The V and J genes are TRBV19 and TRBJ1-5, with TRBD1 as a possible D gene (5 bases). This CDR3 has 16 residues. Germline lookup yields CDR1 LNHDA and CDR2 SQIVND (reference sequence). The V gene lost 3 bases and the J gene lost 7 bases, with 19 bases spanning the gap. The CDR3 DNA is TGTGCCAGTAGTATTCGATTGGGGCAGTCATACCAGCCCCAGCATTTT. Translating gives CASSIRLGQSYQPQHF. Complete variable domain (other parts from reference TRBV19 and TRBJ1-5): DGGITQSPKYLFRKEGQNVTLSCEQNLNHDAMYWYRQDPGQGLRLIYYSQIVNDFQKGDIAEGYSVSREKKESFPLTVTSAQKNPTAFYLCASSIRLGQSYQPQHFGDGTRLSIL.

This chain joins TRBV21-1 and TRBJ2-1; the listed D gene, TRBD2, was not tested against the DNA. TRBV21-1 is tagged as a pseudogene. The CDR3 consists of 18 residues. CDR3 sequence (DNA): TGTGCCAGCAGCAGGAAACAGTGGGGGGTAACCACCTACAATGAGCAGTTCTTC. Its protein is CASSRKQWGVTTYNEQFF.

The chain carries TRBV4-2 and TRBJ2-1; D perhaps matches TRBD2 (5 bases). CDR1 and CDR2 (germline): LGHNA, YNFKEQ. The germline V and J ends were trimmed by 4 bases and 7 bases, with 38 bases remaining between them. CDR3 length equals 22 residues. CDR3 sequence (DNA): TGTGCCAGCAGCCGGAAAATTTCCCCGAGGGCCGGGGTAGGCTCAGATTCTAATGAGCAGTTCTTC. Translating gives CASSRKISPRAGVGSDSNEQFF.

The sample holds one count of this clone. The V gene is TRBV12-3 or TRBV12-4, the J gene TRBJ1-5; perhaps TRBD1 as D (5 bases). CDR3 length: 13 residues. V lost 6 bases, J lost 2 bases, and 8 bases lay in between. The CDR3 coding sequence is TGTGCCAGCAGCCGACAGCGCAATCAGCCCCAGCATTTT. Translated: CASSRQRNQPQHF.